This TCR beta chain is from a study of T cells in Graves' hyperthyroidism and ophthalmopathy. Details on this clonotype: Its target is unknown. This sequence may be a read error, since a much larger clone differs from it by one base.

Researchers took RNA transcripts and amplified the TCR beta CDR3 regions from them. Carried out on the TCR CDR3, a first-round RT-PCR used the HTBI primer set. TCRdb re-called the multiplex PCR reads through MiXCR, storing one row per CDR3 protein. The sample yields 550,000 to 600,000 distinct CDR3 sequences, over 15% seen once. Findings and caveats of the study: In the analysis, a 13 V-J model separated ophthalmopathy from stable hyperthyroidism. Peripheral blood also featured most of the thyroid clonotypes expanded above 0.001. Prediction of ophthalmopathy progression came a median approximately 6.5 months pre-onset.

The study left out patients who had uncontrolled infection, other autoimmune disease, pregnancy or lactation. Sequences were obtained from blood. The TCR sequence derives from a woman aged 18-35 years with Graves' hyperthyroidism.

The CDR3, as DNA: TGTGTCAGCAGTGGACCCGGGGCAGTATCCTACGAGCAGTACTTC. Translated: CVSSGPGAVSYEQYF. V usage is TRBV6-2 or TRBV6-3 and J usage is TRBJ2-7; D assignment may be TRBD1 or TRBD2 (5 bases each). Germline V gives CDR1 MNHEY, CDR2 SVGEGT. The CDR3 runs 15 residues.